The rows below give T cell receptor beta chains drawn from one sample of a study of T-cell reconstitution after alpha-beta-depleted transplantation in children. TCRdb used MiXCR to reprocess the PCR reads, holding one entry per CDR3 protein. The top ten hold just over 5.5% of the sample, which has a few hundred thousand distinct CDR3 sequences, around 7% seen once. The sequencing here drew on PBMCs, taken before TCRalphabeta/CD19-depleted stem cell transplant. These receptors all stem from a boy younger than 10 with acute lymphoblastic leukemia, due to receive a stem cell transplant. The CDR3 runs from the conserved cysteine through the conserved F or W. The D gene is left open where the match is weak. A clone size is listed for some rows: how often the clone was seen (once, few, many), or a class if it is expanded.

D: TRBD2; size: .; J: TRBJ2-3; length: 18; V: TRBV3-1; DNA: TGTGCCAGCAGCCGCCCGACCCCTAGCGGGAGAGACACAGATACGCAGTATTTT; CDR3: CASSRPTPSGRDTDTQYF
D: TRBD2; size: many; J: TRBJ2-3; length: 15; V: TRBV7-9; DNA: TGTGCCAGCAGCTTATCAGCGGGAGGCACAGATACGCAGTATTTT; CDR3: CASSLSAGGTDTQYF
D: TRBD2; size: .; J: TRBJ2-5; length: 14; V: TRBV2; DNA: TGTGCCGGTCAGAGAGGGACTATACAAGAGACCCAGTACTTC; CDR3: CAGQRGTIQETQYF
D: .; size: few; J: TRBJ2-3; length: 15; V: TRBV6-1; DNA: TGTGCCAGCAGTGAACACGGACCCAGCACAGATACGCAGTATTTT; CDR3: CASSEHGPSTDTQYF
D: .; size: few; J: TRBJ1-5; length: 14; V: TRBV28; DNA: TGTGCCAGCAGTCCCGGGACACATGATCAGCCCCAGCATTTT; CDR3: CASSPGTHDQPQHF
D: TRBD1; size: .; J: TRBJ1-2; length: 16; V: TRBV7-6; DNA: TGTGCCAGCAGCTTAGACATTTGGGCAGGGGGTGGTGGCTACACCTTC; CDR3: CASSLDIWAGGGGYTF
D: TRBD1; size: few; J: TRBJ2-7; length: 16; V: TRBV3-1; DNA: TGTGCCAGCAGCCAAGGCACCGCCGGGACAGGGGATGAGCAGTACTTC; CDR3: CASSQGTAGTGDEQYF
D: .; size: many; J: TRBJ2-1; length: 19; V: TRBV28; DNA: TGTGCCAGCAGTCCTGGGACAGGGATGGCTAGCGGGAGTATGCATGAGCAGTTCTTC; CDR3: CASSPGTGMASGSMHEQFF
D: TRBD2; size: many; J: TRBJ2-1; length: 16; V: TRBV6-1; DNA: TGTGCCAGCAGAACCAGCGGGAGGGGCTCCTACAATGAGCAGTTCTTC; CDR3: CASRTSGRGSYNEQFF
D: .; size: many; J: TRBJ2-1; length: 13; V: TRBV28; DNA: TGTGCCAGCAGCTTGATACAGGGCCATGAGCAGTTCTTC; CDR3: CASSLIQGHEQFF
D: .; size: many; J: TRBJ2-7; length: 13; V: TRBV27; DNA: TGTGCCAGCAGTTTGGACAGAGAATACGAGCAGTACTTC; CDR3: CASSLDREYEQYF
D: .; size: few; J: TRBJ1-4; length: 13; V: TRBV20-1; DNA: TGCAGTGTGTGGTCTTCAACTAATGAAAAACTGTTTTTT; CDR3: CSVWSSTNEKLFF
D: TRBD1; size: many; J: TRBJ1-2; length: 14; V: TRBV20-1; DNA: TGCAGTGCCCGCCCCGGGACAGGGGACTATGGCTACACCTTC; CDR3: CSARPGTGDYGYTF
D: .; size: many; J: TRBJ2-1; length: 12; V: TRBV20-1; DNA: TGCAGTGAAGACAGCGGGCGAAACGAGCAGTTCTTC; CDR3: CSEDSGRNEQFF
D: .; size: many; J: TRBJ1-5; length: 13; V: TRBV5-1; DNA: TGCGCCAGCAGCTTGGACGGCAATCAGCCCCAGCATTTT; CDR3: CASSLDGNQPQHF
D: TRBD2; size: .; J: TRBJ2-1; length: 14; V: TRBV27; DNA: TGTGCCAGCAGTTCCCCTACACTAGCGGGTGAGCAGTTCTTC; CDR3: CASSSPTLAGEQFF
D: .; size: .; J: TRBJ2-7; length: 12; V: TRBV20-1; DNA: TGCAGTGCTAGATGGGAAACCTACGAGCAGTACTTC; CDR3: CSARWETYEQYF
D: .; size: few; J: TRBJ2-7; length: 13; V: TRBV2; DNA: TGTGCCAGCAGTGAACCGCGGGGGCGCGAGCAGTACTTC; CDR3: CASSEPRGREQYF
D: .; size: many; J: TRBJ2-3; length: 17; V: TRBV4-3; DNA: TGCGCCAGCAGCCAAGATTTAACGGGTAGGGGGACAGATACGCAGTATTTT; CDR3: CASSQDLTGRGTDTQYF
D: TRBD2; size: few; J: TRBJ2-3; length: 15; V: TRBV7-2; DNA: TGTGCCAGCAGCTTTAGCGGGGGTGCTGCAGATACGCAGTATTTT; CDR3: CASSFSGGAADTQYF
D: .; size: .; J: TRBJ2-6; length: 11; V: TRBV28; DNA: TGTGCCAGCAAAGGGGACAACGTCCTGACTTTC; CDR3: CASKGDNVLTF
D: TRBD2; size: .; J: TRBJ2-7; length: 18; V: TRBV27; DNA: TGTGCCAGCAGTTTATCCCGCCCCAGCGGGGGGTTCCCCTACGAGCAGTACTTC; CDR3: CASSLSRPSGGFPYEQYF
D: TRBD1; size: .; J: TRBJ1-4; length: 17; V: TRBV5-5; DNA: TGTGCCAGCAGATTTCTCCTAACCGGGACAGGGATTGAAAAACTGTTTTTT; CDR3: CASRFLLTGTGIEKLFF
D: .; size: many; J: TRBJ2-5; length: 14; V: TRBV5-1; DNA: TGCGCCAGCAGCGCGGTCGGCAGTCAAGAGACCCAGTACTTC; CDR3: CASSAVGSQETQYF
D: TRBD2; size: many; J: TRBJ2-7; length: 15; V: TRBV7-2; DNA: TGTGCCAGCAGCTTAAGTAGCGGGAAGGTACACGAGCAGTACTTC; CDR3: CASSLSSGKVHEQYF
D: TRBD2; size: few; J: TRBJ2-1; length: 18; V: TRBV24-1; DNA: TGTGCCACCAGTGATGTAGGGACTAGCGGGAGGGGGGACAATGAGCAGTTCTTC; CDR3: CATSDVGTSGRGDNEQFF
D: TRBD2; size: few; J: TRBJ2-1; length: 15; V: TRBV20-1; DNA: TGCAGTGCTAGAGATCCGAGCGGGGGGGCATTTGAGCAGTTCTTC; CDR3: CSARDPSGGAFEQFF
D: TRBD1; size: .; J: TRBJ1-6; length: 13; V: TRBV30; DNA: TGTGCCTGGAAGGGGGCTGGACCTCGACCCCTCCACTTT; CDR3: CAWKGAGPRPLHF
D: TRBD2; size: .; J: TRBJ2-5; length: 16; V: TRBV4-3; DNA: TGCGCCAGCAGCCAAGGACTCGGGGGGGCTGAAGAGACCCAGTACTTC; CDR3: CASSQGLGGAEETQYF
D: TRBD2; size: few; J: TRBJ2-1; length: 18; V: TRBV13; DNA: TGTGCCAGCAGCTCCTCCCCGCGGACTAGCGGGAAGTACCATGAGCAGTTCTTC; CDR3: CASSSSPRTSGKYHEQFF
D: .; size: .; J: TRBJ2-4; length: 15; V: TRBV18; DNA: TGTGCCAGCTCACCAAATGGGGGAGCCAAAAACATTCAGTACTTC; CDR3: CASSPNGGAKNIQYF
D: TRBD2; size: few; J: TRBJ2-7; length: 13; V: TRBV20-1; DNA: TGCAGTGCTAGACCTTTGCTAGCGGGCGAGCAGTACTTC; CDR3: CSARPLLAGEQYF
D: TRBD2; size: many; J: TRBJ2-7; length: 16; V: TRBV20-1; DNA: TGCAGTACTAGGCGGCCCTATGGCGGGAGCATGCACGAGCAGTACTTC; CDR3: CSTRRPYGGSMHEQYF
D: .; size: many; J: TRBJ2-5; length: 12; V: TRBV2; DNA: TGTGCCGTTCGATGGACCCAAGGGACCCAGTACTTC; CDR3: CAVRWTQGTQYF
D: .; size: many; J: TRBJ1-6; length: 14; V: TRBV7-2; DNA: TGTGCCAGCAGCTTGGAGGGTAGGAATTCACCCCTCCACTTT; CDR3: CASSLEGRNSPLHF
D: .; size: few; J: TRBJ2-7; length: 14; V: TRBV7-2; DNA: TGTGCCAGCAGCTTAGCCGTCGGCTCCTACGAGCAGTACTTC; CDR3: CASSLAVGSYEQYF
D: .; size: .; J: TRBJ2-6; length: 21; V: TRBV11-1; DNA: TGTGCCAGCAGAAGGCCACCGGACAGTGAAGAAAACTACTCTGGGGCCAACGTCCTGACTTTC; CDR3: CASRRPPDSEENYSGANVLTF
D: .; size: few; J: TRBJ2-3; length: 15; V: TRBV20-1; DNA: TGCAGTGCTAGAGCATTCGGTCCATCTGAGGATACGCAGTATTTT; CDR3: CSARAFGPSEDTQYF
D: TRBD1; size: many; J: TRBJ1-5; length: 13; V: TRBV28; DNA: TGTGCCAGCAGTCGACAGGGGCATCAGCCCCAGCATTTT; CDR3: CASSRQGHQPQHF
D: .; size: many; J: TRBJ2-3; length: 15; V: TRBV20-1; DNA: TGCAGTGCGGCGCCCTCGGAAGGTGGCACAGATACGCAGTATTTT; CDR3: CSAAPSEGGTDTQYF
D: .; size: many; J: TRBJ1-2; length: 13; V: TRBV5-1; DNA: TGCGCCAGCAGCTCCGACAGAACCTACGGCTACACCTTC; CDR3: CASSSDRTYGYTF
D: .; size: .; J: TRBJ2-1; length: 15; V: TRBV7-9; DNA: TGTGCCAGCAGCGGCAGGGGGGTCTCCTACAATGAGCAGTTCTTC; CDR3: CASSGRGVSYNEQFF
D: .; size: many; J: TRBJ2-5; length: 12; V: TRBV14; DNA: TGTGCCAGCAGCCAGCGGAAGAAGACCCAGTACTTC; CDR3: CASSQRKKTQYF
D: .; size: .; J: TRBJ1-1; length: 14; V: TRBV6-1; DNA: TGTGCCAGCAGAACAGGGATGAGGCACACTGAAGCTTTCTTT; CDR3: CASRTGMRHTEAFF
D: TRBD2; size: many; J: TRBJ2-1; length: 14; V: TRBV5-1; DNA: TGCGCCAGCAGCAGCGGGACTAGCGAGAATGAGCAGTTCTTC; CDR3: CASSSGTSENEQFF
D: .; size: many; J: TRBJ2-1; length: 15; V: TRBV7-2; DNA: TGTGCCAGCAGCTTAGGTGCACAAACCTACAATGAGCAGTTCTTC; CDR3: CASSLGAQTYNEQFF
D: TRBD1; size: many; J: TRBJ1-2; length: 17; V: TRBV28; DNA: TGTGCCAGCAGTTTTATCGCAGGGGGCCACATATACTATGGCTACACCTTC; CDR3: CASSFIAGGHIYYGYTF
D: TRBD1; size: .; J: TRBJ1-5; length: 14; V: TRBV24-1; DNA: TGTGCCACCAGTGAGGGACAGGGTAGACGACCCCAGCATTTT; CDR3: CATSEGQGRRPQHF
D: .; size: many; J: TRBJ2-1; length: 16; V: TRBV7-9; DNA: TGTGCCAGCAGCCCGGCAAGAGGGCAGGGTGGCAATGAGCAGTTCTTC; CDR3: CASSPARGQGGNEQFF
D: .; size: many; J: TRBJ2-5; length: 15; V: TRBV2; DNA: TGTGCCAGCAGTGACAGGGGACTGTACCAAGAGACCCAGTACTTC; CDR3: CASSDRGLYQETQYF
D: TRBD1; size: many; J: TRBJ2-7; length: 14; V: TRBV10-3; DNA: TGTGCCATCAGTGTGGGGACAGGTCGGAGCGAGCAGTACTTC; CDR3: CAISVGTGRSEQYF
D: TRBD1; size: many; J: TRBJ2-7; length: 13; V: TRBV12-3/TRBV12-4; DNA: TGTGCCAGCAGGTCGGGACAGCTATGGAAGCAGTACTTC; CDR3: CASRSGQLWKQYF
D: TRBD1; size: .; J: TRBJ2-6; length: 17; V: TRBV15; DNA: TGTGCCACCAGCAGGACAGGGCCCTGGACTGGGGCCAACGTCCTGACTTTC; CDR3: CATSRTGPWTGANVLTF
D: TRBD2; size: .; J: TRBJ2-3; length: 17; V: TRBV3-1; DNA: TGTGCCAGCAGCCCCCGTATCGGGCGGGGGGGCCTAGATACGCAGTATTTT; CDR3: CASSPRIGRGGLDTQYF
D: TRBD1; size: few; J: TRBJ1-5; length: 16; V: TRBV7-2; DNA: TGTGCCAGCAGCAAAACCGGGACAGGGTTTTATCAGCCCCAGCATTTT; CDR3: CASSKTGTGFYQPQHF
D: TRBD2; size: few; J: TRBJ2-3; length: 14; V: TRBV7-2; DNA: TGTGCCAGCAGCTCCGGGACTAGCGGGCTTACGCAGTATTTT; CDR3: CASSSGTSGLTQYF
D: .; size: .; J: TRBJ2-1; length: 15; V: TRBV19; DNA: TGTGCCAGTAGTATAGAGGAGGGACCCTACAATGAGCAGTTCTTC; CDR3: CASSIEEGPYNEQFF
D: .; size: many; J: TRBJ1-4; length: 15; V: TRBV7-2; DNA: TGTGCCAGCAGCTTAGAAGGGACTTCTAATGAAAAACTGTTTTTT; CDR3: CASSLEGTSNEKLFF
D: TRBD1; size: many; J: TRBJ2-7; length: 14; V: TRBV29-1; DNA: TGCAGCGTCGCCTATTCCGGGACAGGGGGCGAGCAGTACTTC; CDR3: CSVAYSGTGGEQYF